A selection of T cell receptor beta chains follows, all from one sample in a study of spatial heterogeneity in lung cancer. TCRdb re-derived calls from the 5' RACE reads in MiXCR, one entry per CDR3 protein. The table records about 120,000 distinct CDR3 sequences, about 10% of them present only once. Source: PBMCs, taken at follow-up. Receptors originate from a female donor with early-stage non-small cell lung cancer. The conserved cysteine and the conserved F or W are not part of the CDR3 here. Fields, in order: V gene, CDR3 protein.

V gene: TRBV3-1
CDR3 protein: ASSQTDSNQPQH

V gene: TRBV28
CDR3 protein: ASSLWRLAGGPGEQY

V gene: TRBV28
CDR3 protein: ASSSDRATEAF

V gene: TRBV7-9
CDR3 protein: ASSLTSGSRDTQY

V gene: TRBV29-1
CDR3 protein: SVGGTSGSSYNEQF

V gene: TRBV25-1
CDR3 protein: ASKETGTTEAF

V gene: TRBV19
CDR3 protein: ASRRDRSTNEKLF

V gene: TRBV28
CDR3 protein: ASSENKLKAF

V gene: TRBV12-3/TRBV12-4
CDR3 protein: ASTQIGGGEQF

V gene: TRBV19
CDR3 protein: ASSIVAAPYNEQF

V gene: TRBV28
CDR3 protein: ASSTNTEAF

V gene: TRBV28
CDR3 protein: ASSFRGGTEAF

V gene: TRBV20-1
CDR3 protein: SAERNEQF

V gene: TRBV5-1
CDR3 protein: ASSGRDRSYEQY

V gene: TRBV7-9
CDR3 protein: ASSFVDNFYGYT

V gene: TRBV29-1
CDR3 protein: SVTVGTGGGNQPQH

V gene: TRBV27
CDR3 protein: ASRLTSGGPNEQF

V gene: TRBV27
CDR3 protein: ASKPWVKEEQETQY

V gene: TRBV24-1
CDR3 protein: ATSDNRVGPHYEQY

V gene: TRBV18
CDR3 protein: ASASTGNQPQH

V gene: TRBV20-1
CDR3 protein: SAQTGIYEQY

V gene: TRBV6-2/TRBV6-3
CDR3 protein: ASSRAGLAGGPSPDEQF

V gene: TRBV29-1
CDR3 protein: SVGDGWDEKLF

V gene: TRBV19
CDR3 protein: ASSISVGGSTDTQY

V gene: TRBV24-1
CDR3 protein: ATSDSRRAGQPQH

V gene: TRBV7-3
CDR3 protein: ASSSTSGYTDTQY

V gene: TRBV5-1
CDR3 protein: ASSFLTGDWNTEAF

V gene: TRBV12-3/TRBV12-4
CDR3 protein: ASSFTLDRALQETQY

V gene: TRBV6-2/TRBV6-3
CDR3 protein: ASSSPGLPTDEQF

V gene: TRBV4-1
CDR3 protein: ASSPGPRRNYEQY

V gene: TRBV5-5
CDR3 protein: ASSSQTGLGTEAF

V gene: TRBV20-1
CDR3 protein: SARDFSSRNTGELF

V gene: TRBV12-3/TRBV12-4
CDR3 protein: ASSLRGLSLDTQY

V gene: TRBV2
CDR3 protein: ASSEERGAKNIQY

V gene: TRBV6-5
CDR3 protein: ASSYSRGREAEQF

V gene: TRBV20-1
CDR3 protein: SARAGSSNQPQH

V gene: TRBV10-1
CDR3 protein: ASSGTGGLQF

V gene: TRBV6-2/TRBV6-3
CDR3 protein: ASSDLRVRRNHYGYT

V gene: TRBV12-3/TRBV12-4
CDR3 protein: ASSFTGEQPQH